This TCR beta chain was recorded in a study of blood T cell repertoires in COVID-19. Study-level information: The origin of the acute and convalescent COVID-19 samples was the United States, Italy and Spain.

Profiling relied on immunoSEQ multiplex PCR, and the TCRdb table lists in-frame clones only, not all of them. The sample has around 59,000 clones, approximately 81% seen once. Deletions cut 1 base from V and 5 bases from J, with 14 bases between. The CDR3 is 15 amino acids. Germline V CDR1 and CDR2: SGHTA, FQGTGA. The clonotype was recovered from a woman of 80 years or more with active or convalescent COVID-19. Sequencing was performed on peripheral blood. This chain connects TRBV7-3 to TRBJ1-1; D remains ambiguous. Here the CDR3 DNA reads TGTGCCAGCAGCTTAATAGCGGGGTTAGGGACTGAAGCTTTCTTT. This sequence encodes CASSLIAGLGTEAFF.